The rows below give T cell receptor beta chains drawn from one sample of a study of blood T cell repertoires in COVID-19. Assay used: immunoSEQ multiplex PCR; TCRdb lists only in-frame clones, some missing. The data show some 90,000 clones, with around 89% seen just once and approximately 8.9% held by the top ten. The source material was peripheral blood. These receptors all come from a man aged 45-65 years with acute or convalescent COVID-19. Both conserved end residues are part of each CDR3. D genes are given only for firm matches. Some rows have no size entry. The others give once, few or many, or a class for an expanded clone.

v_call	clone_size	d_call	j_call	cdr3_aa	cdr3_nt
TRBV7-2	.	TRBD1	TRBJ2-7	CASSLSTGGYEQYF	TGTGCCAGCAGCTTAAGTACAGGGGGCTACGAGCAGTACTTC
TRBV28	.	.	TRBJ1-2	CASRPSGGEGYTF	TGTGCCAGCAGGCCTTCGGGGGGAGAGGGCTACACCTTC
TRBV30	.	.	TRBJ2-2	CAFQGEAGELFF	TGTGCCTTCCAAGGGGAAGCCGGGGAGCTGTTTTTT
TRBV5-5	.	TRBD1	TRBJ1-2	CASSSMPGQTYGYTF	TGTGCCAGCAGCTCGATGCCGGGACAGACATATGGCTACACCTTC
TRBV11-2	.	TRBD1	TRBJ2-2	CASRRTQGTGELFF	TGTGCCAGCAGACGGACACAGGGGACCGGGGAGCTGTTTTTT
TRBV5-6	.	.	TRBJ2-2	CASSLGQMNTGELFF	TGTGCCAGCAGCCTTGGACAGATGAACACCGGGGAGCTGTTTTTT
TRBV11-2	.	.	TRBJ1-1	CASSLVSGSAEAFF	TGTGCCAGCAGCTTGGTATCGGGATCGGCTGAAGCTTTCTTT
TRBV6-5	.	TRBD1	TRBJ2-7	CASGRGFDSYEQYF	TGTGCCAGCGGCAGGGGGTTTGACTCCTACGAGCAGTACTTC
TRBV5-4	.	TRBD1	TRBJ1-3	CASRGQLGNTIYF	TGTGCCAGCAGGGGACAGCTTGGAAACACCATATATTTT
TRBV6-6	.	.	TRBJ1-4	CASSFWREEKLFF	TGTGCCAGCAGTTTTTGGAGGGAAGAAAAACTGTTTTTT
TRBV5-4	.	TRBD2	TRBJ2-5	CASSPTSGGGTRETQYF	TGTGCCAGCAGTCCGACGAGCGGGGGAGGTACGCGCGAGACCCAGTACTTC
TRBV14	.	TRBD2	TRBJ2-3	CASSRRLAGAPDTQYF	TGTGCCAGCAGCCGGCGTCTAGCGGGTGCCCCAGATACGCAGTATTTT
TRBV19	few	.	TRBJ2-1	CASTDRPIDNEQFF	TGTGCCAGTACCGACAGACCAATCGACAATGAGCAGTTCTTC
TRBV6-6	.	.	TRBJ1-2	CASSYSGQRGYTF	TGTGCCAGCAGTTACTCGGGGCAGAGGGGCTACACCTTC
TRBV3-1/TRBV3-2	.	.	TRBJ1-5	CASSQGNTRGREPQHF	TGTGCCAGCAGCCAAGGGAATACCAGGGGAAGGGAGCCCCAGCATTTT
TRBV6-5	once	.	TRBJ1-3	CASSRRTDLRNTIYF	TGTGCCAGCAGTCGGCGGACAGACTTACGAAACACCATATATTTT
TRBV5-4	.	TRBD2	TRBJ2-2	CASSPGGSGMNTGELFF	TGTGCCAGCAGCCCGGGGGGATCGGGGATGAACACCGGGGAGCTGTTTTTT
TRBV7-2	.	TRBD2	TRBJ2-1	CASSLIRLAGAPNEQFF	TGTGCCAGCAGCTTAATCAGACTAGCGGGGGCCCCCAATGAGCAGTTCTTC
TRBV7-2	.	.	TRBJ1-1	CASNALGGMNTEAFF	TGTGCCAGCAACGCCCTTGGGGGCATGAACACTGAAGCTTTCTTT
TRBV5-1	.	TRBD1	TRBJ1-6	CASSPEVGQDNSPLHF	TGCGCCAGCAGCCCCGAGGTCGGACAGGATAATTCACCCCTCCACTTT
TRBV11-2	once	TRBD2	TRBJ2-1	CASSPWLAGVDEQFF	TGTGCCAGCAGCCCCTGGCTAGCGGGGGTAGATGAGCAGTTCTTC
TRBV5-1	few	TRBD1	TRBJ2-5	CASSLYTWGTAQETQYF	TGCGCCAGCAGCCTTTATACCTGGGGGACAGCCCAAGAGACCCAGTACTTC
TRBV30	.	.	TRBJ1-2	CAWSSPQGLRDGYTF	TGTGCCTGGTCTTCTCCACAGGGTTTGAGGGATGGCTACACCTTC
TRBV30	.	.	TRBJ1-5	CAWSLDSSQPQHF	TGTGCCTGGAGCTTGGACTCCTCCCAGCCCCAGCATTTT